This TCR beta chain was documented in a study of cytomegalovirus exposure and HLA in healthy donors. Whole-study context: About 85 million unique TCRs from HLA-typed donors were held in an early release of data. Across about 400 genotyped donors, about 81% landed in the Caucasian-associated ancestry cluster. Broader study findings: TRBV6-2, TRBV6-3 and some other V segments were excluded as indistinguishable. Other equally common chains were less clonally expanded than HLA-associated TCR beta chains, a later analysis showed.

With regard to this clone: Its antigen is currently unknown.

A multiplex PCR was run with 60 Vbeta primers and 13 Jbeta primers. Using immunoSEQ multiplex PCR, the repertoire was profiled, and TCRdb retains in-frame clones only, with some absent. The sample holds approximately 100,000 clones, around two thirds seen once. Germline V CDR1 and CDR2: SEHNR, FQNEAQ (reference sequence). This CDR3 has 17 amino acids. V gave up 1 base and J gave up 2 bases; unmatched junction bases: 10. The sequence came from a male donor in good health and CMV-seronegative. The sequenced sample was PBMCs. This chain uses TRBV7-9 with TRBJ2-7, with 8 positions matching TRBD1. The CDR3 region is CASSLGQGARRTYEQYF. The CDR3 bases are TGTGCCAGCAGCTTAGGGCAGGGGGCCCGAAGAACCTACGAGCAGTACTTC.